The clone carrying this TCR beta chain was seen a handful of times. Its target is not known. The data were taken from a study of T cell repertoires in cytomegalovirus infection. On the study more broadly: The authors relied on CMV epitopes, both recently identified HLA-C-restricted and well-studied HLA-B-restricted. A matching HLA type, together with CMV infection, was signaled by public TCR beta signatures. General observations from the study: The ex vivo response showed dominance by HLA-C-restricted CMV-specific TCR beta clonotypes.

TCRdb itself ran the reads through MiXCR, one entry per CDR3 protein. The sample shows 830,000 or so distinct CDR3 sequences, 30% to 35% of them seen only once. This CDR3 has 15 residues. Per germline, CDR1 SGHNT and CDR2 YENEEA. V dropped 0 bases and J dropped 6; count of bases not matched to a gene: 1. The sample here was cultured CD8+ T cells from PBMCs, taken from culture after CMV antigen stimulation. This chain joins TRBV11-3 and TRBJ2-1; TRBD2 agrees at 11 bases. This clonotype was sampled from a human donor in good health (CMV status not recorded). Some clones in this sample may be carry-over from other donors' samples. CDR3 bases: TGTGCCAGCAGCTTAGAGACTAGCGGGGTCAATGAGCAGTTCTTC. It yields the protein CASSLETSGVNEQFF.